A single sample gave rise to the 6 T cell receptor beta chains below, sequenced in a study of response to subunit inactivated influenza vaccine. TCRdb reprocessed the RT-PCR reads with MiXCR, giving one entry per CDR3 protein. In the table there are roughly 650,000 distinct CDR3 sequences, roughly 15% of which are singletons. The starting material was PBMCs from blood, obtained approximately 15 days before vaccination. These receptors were taken from a man aged 50 to 60 who received an inactivated influenza vaccine.

The J gene is TRBJ2-1, the V gene TRBV6-2 or TRBV6-3; 11 bases align to TRBD2. Germline V lookup: CDR1 MNHEY, CDR2 SVGEGT. V shed 5 bases and J 2 bases; nucleotides not matched to a gene: 14. There are 19 residues in the CDR3. The CDR3 DNA sequence: TGTGCCAGCAGTAAGAGGGGTAGCGGGGGGGCCGGCCCCTACAATGAGCAGTTCTTC. Translating gives CASSKRGSGGAGPYNEQFF.

The V and J genes are TRBV11-2 and TRBJ2-5; 13 nucleotides line up with TRBD2. The CDR3 sequence is 18 residues long. The V segment lost 1 base and the J segment 0 bases; nucleotides outside the gene matches: 5. CDR1 and CDR2 (germline): SGHAT, FQNNGV. For the CDR3, the DNA is TGTGCCAGCAGCTTAGGCCCGGGACTAGCGGGGAACCAAGAGACCCAGTACTTC. It translates to CASSLGPGLAGNQETQYF.

J is TRBJ2-1 and V is TRBV28; D is perhaps TRBD2 (6 bases). The CDR3 is made up of 14 amino acids. CDR1 is MDHEN, CDR2 SYDVKM, per germline. V was shortened by 7 bases and J by 10 bases, with 20 bases between the two germline ends. The CDR3 spells CASISGEYYSEQFF. CDR3 nucleotides: TGTGCCAGCATCTCGGGGGAATACTATTCGGAGCAGTTCTTC.

This clonotype was seen more than once but under ten times. The V gene is TRBV28, the J gene TRBJ2-2; TRBD2 agrees at 7 bases. V trimming: 4 bases; J trimming: 2 bases; junction bases outside the gene matches: 10. CDR1 is MDHEN and CDR2 is SYDVKM in the germline V gene. The CDR3 is 17 residues long. In DNA form, the CDR3 reads TGTGCCAGCAGTTCAGGACTAGGACTAATAAACACCGGGGAGCTGTTTTTT. Protein sequence: CASSSGLGLINTGELFF.

This chain connects TRBV29-1 to TRBJ2-1; TRBD2 agrees at 8 bases. J gave up 7 bases and V 4 bases, and 9 bases lay outside the gene matches. CDR1 and CDR2 (germline): SQVTM, ANQGSEA. This CDR3 comprises 14 residues. The chain's CDR3 is CSVGASGRGNEQFF. In DNA form, the CDR3 reads TGCAGCGTTGGGGCTAGCGGGCGGGGGAATGAGCAGTTCTTC.

V usage is TRBV20-1 and J usage is TRBJ2-5; D may be TRBD2 (6 bases). This CDR3 region has 13 residues. CDR1 and CDR2 from the germline V gene are DFQATT and SNEGSKA (reference sequence). Trimming stripped 5 bases from V and 4 bases from J, with 14 bases between. CDR3 residues: CSASVGTRETQYF. In DNA form, the CDR3 reads TGCAGTGCTTCTGTCGGGACTCGAGAGACCCAGTACTTC.